The present entry profiles one T cell receptor (beta chain) with its context. What it binds is unknown. With a J-beta primer mix and a sample-barcoded 5' primer, a second PCR ran roughly 6 to 11 cycles. Tags on each cDNA molecule came from a template-switch adaptor with 12 random nucleotides. TCRdb re-derived calls from the 5' RACE reads in MiXCR, one entry per CDR3 protein. The profile shows around 870,000 distinct CDR3 sequences, around 26% of them singletons. The data originate from a study of blood T cells in healthy people across ages. Study-wide background: Template-switching capture recovered about one barcoded beta molecule per two T cells.

There are 12 residues in the CDR3. CDR1 is DFQATT, CDR2 SNEGSKA, per germline (reference sequence). The V and J ends lost 5 bases and 3 bases respectively, with 9 bases between them. Broader study findings: Observed TCR beta diversity per million T cells went down as age went up. This fall followed a roughly linear course with age.

Per sample, extraction of total RNA gave at least 5.5 micrograms in every case. The material sequenced was blood. The receptor was isolated from an elderly woman in good health. The chain joins TRBV20-1 to TRBJ2-3; D gene uncertain. CDR3 coding DNA: TGCAGTGCTGCCCCTGGGACAGATACGCAGTATTTT. It is translated as CSAAPGTDTQYF.